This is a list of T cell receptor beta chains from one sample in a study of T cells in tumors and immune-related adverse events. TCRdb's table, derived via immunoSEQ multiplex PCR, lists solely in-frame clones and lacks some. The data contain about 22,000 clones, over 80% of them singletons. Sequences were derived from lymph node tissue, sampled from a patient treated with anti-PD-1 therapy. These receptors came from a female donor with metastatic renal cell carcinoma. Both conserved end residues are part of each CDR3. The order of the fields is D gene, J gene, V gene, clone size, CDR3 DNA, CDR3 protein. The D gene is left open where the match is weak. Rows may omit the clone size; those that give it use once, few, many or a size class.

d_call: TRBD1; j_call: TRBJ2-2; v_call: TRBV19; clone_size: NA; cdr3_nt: TGTGCCACCAAACAGGGGGCGAACACCGGGGAGCTGTTTTTT; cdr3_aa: CATKQGANTGELFF
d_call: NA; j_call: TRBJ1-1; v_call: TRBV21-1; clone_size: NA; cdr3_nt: TGTGCCAGCAGCAAAGCCAGGGCGGGGGACACTGAAGCTTTCTTT; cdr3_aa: CASSKARAGDTEAFF
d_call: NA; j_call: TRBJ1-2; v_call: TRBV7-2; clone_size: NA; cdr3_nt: TGTGCCAGCAGCTTAGCGTCGGGGGCCCTCTCGGATGGCTACACCTTC; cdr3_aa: CASSLASGALSDGYTF
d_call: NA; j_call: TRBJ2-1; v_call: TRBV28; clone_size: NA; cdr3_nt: TGTGCCAGCAGTATCCTAGGGCTAGGGTTGAGTGAGCAGTTCTTC; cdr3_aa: CASSILGLGLSEQFF
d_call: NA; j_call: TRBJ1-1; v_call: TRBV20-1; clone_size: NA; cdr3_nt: TGCAGTGCTAGAACCACAGGGAGCGCTTTCTTT; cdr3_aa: CSARTTGSAFF
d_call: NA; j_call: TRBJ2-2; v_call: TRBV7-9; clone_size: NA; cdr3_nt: TGTGCCAGCAGCCCAACGAGGGGACAAACGAACACCGGGGAGCTGTTTTTT; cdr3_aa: CASSPTRGQTNTGELFF
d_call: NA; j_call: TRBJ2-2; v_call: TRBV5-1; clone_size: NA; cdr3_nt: TGCGCCAGCAGCTTACAACGAACCGGGGAGCTGTTTTTT; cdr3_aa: CASSLQRTGELFF
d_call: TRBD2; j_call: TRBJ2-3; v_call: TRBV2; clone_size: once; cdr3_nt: TGTGCCAGCTTACTAGGCGGGGGGGAAGATACGCAGTATTTT; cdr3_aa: CASLLGGGEDTQYF
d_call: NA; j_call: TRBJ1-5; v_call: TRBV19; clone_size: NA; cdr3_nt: TGTGCCAGTAGGACTGATCATCAGCCCCAGCATTTT; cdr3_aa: CASRTDHQPQHF
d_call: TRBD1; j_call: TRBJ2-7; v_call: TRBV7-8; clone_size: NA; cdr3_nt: TGTGCCAGCAGCTTAGCGAGCCAGGGGGCCGCCTACGAGCAGTACTTC; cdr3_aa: CASSLASQGAAYEQYF
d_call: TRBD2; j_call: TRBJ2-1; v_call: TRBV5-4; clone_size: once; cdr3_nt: TGTGCCAGCAGCCCAACCTCGGGGCTAGCGGGGGTTAATGAGCAGTTCTTC; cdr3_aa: CASSPTSGLAGVNEQFF
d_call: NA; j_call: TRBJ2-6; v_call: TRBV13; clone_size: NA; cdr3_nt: TGTGCCAGCAGCTTAGAGGGCTCTGGGGCCAACGTCCTGACTTTC; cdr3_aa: CASSLEGSGANVLTF
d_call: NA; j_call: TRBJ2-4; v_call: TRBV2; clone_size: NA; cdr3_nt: TGTGCCAGCAGTGAAGAGTGGCGGAGCCCGAACATTCAGTACTTC; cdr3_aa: CASSEEWRSPNIQYF
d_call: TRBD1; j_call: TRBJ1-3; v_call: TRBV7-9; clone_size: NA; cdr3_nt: TGTGCCAGCAGCCCGGGACAGGGGGCGACTTCTGGAAACACCATATATTTT; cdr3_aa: CASSPGQGATSGNTIYF
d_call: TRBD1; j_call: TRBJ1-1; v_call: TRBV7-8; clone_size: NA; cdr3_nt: TGTGCCAGCAGCTATTCCCAGGGGGTGAACACTGAAGCTTTCTTT; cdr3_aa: CASSYSQGVNTEAFF
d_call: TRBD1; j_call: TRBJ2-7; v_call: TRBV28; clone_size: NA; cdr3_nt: TGTGCCAGCAGTTTATCCGTCGGGACAGGGTCGACCGAGCAGTACTTC; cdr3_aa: CASSLSVGTGSTEQYF
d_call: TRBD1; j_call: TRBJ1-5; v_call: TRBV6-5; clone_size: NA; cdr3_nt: TGTGCCAGCAGTTCGTTGGCAGGGGGTAATCAGCCCCAGCATTTT; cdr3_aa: CASSSLAGGNQPQHF
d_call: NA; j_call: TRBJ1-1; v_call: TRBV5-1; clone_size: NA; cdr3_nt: TGCGCCAGCAGCTTGAATGGCTGGGGGGACAAAGCTTTCTTT; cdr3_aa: CASSLNGWGDKAFF
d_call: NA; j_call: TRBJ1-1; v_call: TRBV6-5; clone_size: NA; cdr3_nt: TGTGCCAGCAGTTACCCTGGGGGTAGGACTGAAGCTTTCTTT; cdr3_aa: CASSYPGGRTEAFF
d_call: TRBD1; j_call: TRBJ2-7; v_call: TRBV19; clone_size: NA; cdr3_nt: TGTGCCAGTAGGGGACACGGACAGGGGGCTACCTCCTACGAGCAGTACTTC; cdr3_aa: CASRGHGQGATSYEQYF
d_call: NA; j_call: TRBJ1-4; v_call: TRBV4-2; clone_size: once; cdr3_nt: TGTGCCAGCAGCCAAGAAAAGGTTACTAATGAAAAACTGTTTTTT; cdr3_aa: CASSQEKVTNEKLFF
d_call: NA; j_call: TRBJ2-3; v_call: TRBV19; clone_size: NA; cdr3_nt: TGTGCCAGTAGAGACTGGGGGGGCACAGATACGCAGTATTTT; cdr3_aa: CASRDWGGTDTQYF
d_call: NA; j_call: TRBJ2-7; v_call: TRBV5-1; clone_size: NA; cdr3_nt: TGCGCCAGCAGCTTGGACAGTACCTACGAGCAGTACTTC; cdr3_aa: CASSLDSTYEQYF
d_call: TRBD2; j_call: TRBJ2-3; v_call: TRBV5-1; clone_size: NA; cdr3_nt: TGCGCCAGCAGCTTGTTGGCGGGAGCGACAGATACGCAGTATTTT; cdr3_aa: CASSLLAGATDTQYF
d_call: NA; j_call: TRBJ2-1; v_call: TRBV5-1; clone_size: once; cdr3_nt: TGCGCCAGCAGCTTGGCCCTAGCCGCCTACAATGAGCAGTTCTTC; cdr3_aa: CASSLALAAYNEQFF
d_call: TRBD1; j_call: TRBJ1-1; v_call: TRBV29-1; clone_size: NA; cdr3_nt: TGCAGCGTGACACAGGGGGCGCGGGGAAATGAAGCTTTCTTT; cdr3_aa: CSVTQGARGNEAFF
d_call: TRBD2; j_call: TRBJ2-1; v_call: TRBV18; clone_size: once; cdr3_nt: TGTGCCAGCTCACCGGGAGCGGGGGGGAAAAATGAGCAGTTCTTC; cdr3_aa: CASSPGAGGKNEQFF
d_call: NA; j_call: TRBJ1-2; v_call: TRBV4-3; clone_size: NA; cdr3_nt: TGCGCCAGCAGCCAAGGACAACAGGGCTACTATGGCTACACCTTC; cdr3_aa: CASSQGQQGYYGYTF
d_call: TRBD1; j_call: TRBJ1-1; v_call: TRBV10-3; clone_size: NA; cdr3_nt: TGTGCCATCACCGGGGGACAGGGAGGGGACACTGAAGCTTTCTTT; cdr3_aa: CAITGGQGGDTEAFF
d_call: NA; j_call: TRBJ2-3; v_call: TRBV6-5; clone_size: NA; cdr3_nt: TGTGCCAGCAGTTACTCCGGCTCCCGCACAGATACGCAGTATTTT; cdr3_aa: CASSYSGSRTDTQYF
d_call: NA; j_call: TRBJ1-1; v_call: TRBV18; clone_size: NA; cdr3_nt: TGTGCCAGCTCACCGGTCAGGGAGAACACTGAAGCTTTCTTT; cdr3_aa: CASSPVRENTEAFF
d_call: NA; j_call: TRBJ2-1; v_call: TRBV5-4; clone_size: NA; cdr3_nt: TGTGCCAGCAGTTTGGGCCCGACTAACTCCTACAATGAGCAGTTCTTC; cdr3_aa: CASSLGPTNSYNEQFF
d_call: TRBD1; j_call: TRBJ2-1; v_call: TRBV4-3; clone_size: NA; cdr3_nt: TGCGCCAGCAGCCCTGACAGGGGAGGCTGGAATGAGCAGTTCTTC; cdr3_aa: CASSPDRGGWNEQFF
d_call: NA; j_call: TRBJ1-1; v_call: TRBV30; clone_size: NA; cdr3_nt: TGTGCCTGGAGTTGGGGTAACACTGAAGCTTTCTTT; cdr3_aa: CAWSWGNTEAFF
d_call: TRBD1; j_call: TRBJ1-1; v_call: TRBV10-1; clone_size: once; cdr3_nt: TGCGCCAGCAGTGGTCTAGGGACAGGGAAGACTGAAGCTTTCTTT; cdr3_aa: CASSGLGTGKTEAFF
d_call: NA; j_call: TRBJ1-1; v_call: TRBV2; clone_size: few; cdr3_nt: TGTGCCAGCAGTGTTGTCGGACGGGAGGTACAAGCTTTCTTT; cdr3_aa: CASSVVGREVQAFF
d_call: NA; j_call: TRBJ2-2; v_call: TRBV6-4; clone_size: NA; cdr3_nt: TGTGCCAGCAGTGGGGTCCTTGGCACCGGGGAGCTGTTTTTT; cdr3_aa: CASSGVLGTGELFF
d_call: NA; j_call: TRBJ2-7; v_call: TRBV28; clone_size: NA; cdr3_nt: TGTGCCAGCAGTTCCCTGAGGGAGCAGTACTTC; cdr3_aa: CASSSLREQYF
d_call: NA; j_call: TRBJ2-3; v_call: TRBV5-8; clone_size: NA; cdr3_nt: TGTGCCAGCAGCTTGGGGCCGGCGGATACGCAGTATTTT; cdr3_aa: CASSLGPADTQYF
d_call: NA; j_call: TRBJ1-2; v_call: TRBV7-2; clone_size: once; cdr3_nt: TGTGCCAGCAGCCCGACAGTTTATGGCTACACCTTC; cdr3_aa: CASSPTVYGYTF
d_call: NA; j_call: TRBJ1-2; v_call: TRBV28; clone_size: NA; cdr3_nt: TGTGCCAGCAGAGACACAGGGAGAAACTATGGCTACACCTTC; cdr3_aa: CASRDTGRNYGYTF